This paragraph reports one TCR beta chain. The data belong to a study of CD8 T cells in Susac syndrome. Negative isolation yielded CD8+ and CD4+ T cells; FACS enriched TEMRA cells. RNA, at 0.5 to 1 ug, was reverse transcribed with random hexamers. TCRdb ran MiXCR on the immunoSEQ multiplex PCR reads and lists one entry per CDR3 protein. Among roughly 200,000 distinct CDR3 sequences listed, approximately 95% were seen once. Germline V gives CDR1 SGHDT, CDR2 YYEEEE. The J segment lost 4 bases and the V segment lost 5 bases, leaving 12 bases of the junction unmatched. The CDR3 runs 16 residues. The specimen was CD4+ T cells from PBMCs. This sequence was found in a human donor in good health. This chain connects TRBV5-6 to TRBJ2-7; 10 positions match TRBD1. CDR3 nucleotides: TGTGCCAGCAGGCTTTTGGGGGACAGGGGAGAGTACGAGCAGTACTTC. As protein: CASRLLGDRGEYEQYF. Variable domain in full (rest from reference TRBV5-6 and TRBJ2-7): DAGVTQSPTHLIKTRGQQVTLRCSPKSGHDTVSWYQQALGQGPQFIFQYYEEEERQRGNFPDRFSGHQFPNYSSELNVNALLLGDSALYLCASRLLGDRGEYEQYFGPGTRLTVT.